The source of this T cell receptor (beta chain) is a study of sequential checkpoint blockade in melanoma. Across the whole study: Each arm's sequence ended with maintenance nivolumab. TCRbeta immunosequencing was performed on DNA from roughly 90 pretreatment melanoma tumor samples. General observations from the study: Clinical benefit was about 30 times likelier when tumor T-cell fraction and clonality increased.

Worth noting for this clone: The antigen remains undetermined.

Some clones are missing from TCRdb's copy, which holds only in-frame ones; the method was immunoSEQ multiplex PCR. Altogether 20,000 to 25,000 clones are present, 25% to 35% being singletons, with the ten largest covering roughly 6.7%. Germline V gene lookup returns CDR1 SGHVS and CDR2 FNYEAQ. Trimming at V came to 5 bases and at J to 7 bases, leaving 8 bases not matched to a gene. The CDR3 runs 14 residues. Sample treatment: randomized to nivolumab then ipilimumab (arm A) or the reverse (arm B). No patient had prior DNA-damaging chemotherapy. The J gene is TRBJ2-7, the V gene TRBV7-6, with 10 bases fitting TRBD2. This receptor was identified in a human donor with melanoma. This material consisted of tumor tissue (inferred from file names), taken from a patient given nivolumab and ipilimumab in sequence. The DNA of the CDR3 is TGTGCCAGCAGCCAAGGCCCACTAGCGGGGGAGCAGTACTTC. It yields the protein CASSQGPLAGEQYF.